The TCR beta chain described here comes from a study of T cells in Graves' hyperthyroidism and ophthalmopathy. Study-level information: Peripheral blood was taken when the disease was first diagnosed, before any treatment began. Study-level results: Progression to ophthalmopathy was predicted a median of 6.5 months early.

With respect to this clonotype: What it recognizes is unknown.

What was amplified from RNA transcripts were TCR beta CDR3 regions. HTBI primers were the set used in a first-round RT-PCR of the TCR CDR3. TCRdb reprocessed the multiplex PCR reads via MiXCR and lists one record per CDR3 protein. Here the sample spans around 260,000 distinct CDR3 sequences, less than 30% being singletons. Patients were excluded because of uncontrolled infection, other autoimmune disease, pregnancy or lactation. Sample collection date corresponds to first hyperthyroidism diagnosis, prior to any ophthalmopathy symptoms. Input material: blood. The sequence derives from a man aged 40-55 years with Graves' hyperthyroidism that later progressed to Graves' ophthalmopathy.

The CDR3 DNA sequence: TGTGCCAGCAGCCAGCCAGGGGGCAGGTTGAACACTGAAGCTTTCTTT. This sequence encodes CASSQPGGRLNTEAFF. The rearrangement uses TRBV6-1 and TRBJ1-1; the match to TRBD1 covers 8 bases. Germline V CDR1 and CDR2: MNHNS, SASEGT. The CDR3 totals 16 residues. V dropped 6 bases and J dropped 0; count of bases not matched to a gene: 9.